This passage covers 23 T cell receptor beta chains from one sample sequenced in a study of shared clonotypes between healthy human individuals. Profiling relied on immunoSEQ multiplex PCR, and the TCRdb table lists in-frame clones only, not all of them. The sample has about 530,000 clones; around 96% are singletons. Sequencing was performed on naive CD4+ T cells sorted from blood. Subset of the sample: CD45RA+ positively selected. Source of these receptors: a woman in her 30s in good health.

The genes are TRBV6-1 and TRBJ2-2, with TRBD2 as a possible D gene (5 bases). The CDR3 contains 12 residues. Germline V CDR1 and CDR2: MNHNS, SASEGT. V was clipped by 8 bases and J by 3 bases, with 7 bases between them. CDR3 sequence: CASGRYTGELFF. The CDR3 region has the DNA TGTGCCAGCGGGAGATACACCGGGGAGCTGTTTTTT.

V is TRBV6-5 and J is TRBJ2-7; possibly TRBD1 for D (6 bases). Germline V gene data show CDR1 as MNHEY and CDR2 as SVGAGI. With 6 bases removed from V and 1 base from J, the gap between germline ends came to 10 bases. CDR3 length equals 13 residues. The CDR3 spells CASRGDRSYEQYF. CDR3 in DNA: TGTGCCAGCAGGGGAGACAGGTCCTACGAGCAGTACTTC.

This chain links TRBV5-1 with TRBJ2-2; D perhaps matches TRBD1 (5 bases). The CDR3 contains 16 residues. The germline CDR1 and CDR2 sequences are SGHRS and YFSETQ. The V and J ends lost 4 bases and 0 bases respectively, with 13 bases between them. The CDR3 loop reads CASSPIQGTNTGELFF. CDR3 DNA sequence: TGCGCCAGCAGCCCAATCCAGGGAACGAACACCGGGGAGCTGTTTTTT.

V and J are TRBV6-5 and TRBJ1-1; 8 nucleotides align to TRBD1. Germline assignment: CDR1 MNHEY and CDR2 SVGAGI. This CDR3 has 15 amino acids. With 7 bases clipped from V and 3 bases from J, the junction kept 10 bases outside the gene matches. The CDR3 protein is CASKRTGSTYTEAFF. The CDR3 DNA follows: TGTGCCAGCAAGAGGACAGGGTCGACGTACACTGAAGCTTTCTTT.

The chain combines TRBV27 with TRBJ1-2; unclear D gene. This CDR3 is built from 14 residues. Germline CDR1 is MNHEY and CDR2 is SMNVEV (reference sequence). V was trimmed by 6 bases and J by 3 bases, leaving 14 bases between them. The CDR3, as DNA: TGTGCCAGCAGCACGGGTCTATTACACTATGGCTACACCTTC. Its protein is CASSTGLLHYGYTF.

This chain links TRBV4-1 with TRBJ2-5; D possibly corresponds to TRBD2 (6 bases). CDR1 and CDR2 (germline): MGHRA, YSYEKL. V dropped 3 bases and J dropped 1 base, with 12 bases sitting between them. This CDR3 comprises 15 residues. The CDR3 nucleotides are TGCGCCAGCAGCCAGACGGGACTTATCCAAGAGACCCAGTACTTC. Amino acid sequence: CASSQTGLIQETQYF.

This clone was picked up one time. The chain employs TRBV28 and TRBJ2-2; D is possibly TRBD2 (6 bases). Germline CDR1 MDHEN, CDR2 SYDVKM. With 6 bases removed from V and 1 base from J, the gap between germline ends came to 15 bases. The CDR3 runs 16 residues. CDR3: CASRVTGTGNTGELFF. For the CDR3, the DNA is TGTGCCAGCAGGGTGACCGGGACTGGGAACACCGGGGAGCTGTTTTTT.

This clone has a single count. The rearrangement links TRBV13 to TRBJ1-5, with TRBD1 identical over 8 bases. CDR3 length equals 18 residues. Germline-derived CDR1 and CDR2 are PRHDT and FYEKMQ (reference sequence). V trimming: 9 bases; J trimming: 0 bases; junction bases outside the gene matches: 16. DNA for the CDR3: TGTGCCAGGCCCCCCGGGGGGACAGGAGACTATAGCAATCAGCCCCAGCATTTT. Its translation is CARPPGGTGDYSNQPQHF.

The J gene is TRBJ1-2, the V gene TRBV6-5; 8 positions agree with TRBD1. Germline trimming cut 4 bases from V and 4 bases from J; bases unmatched to any gene: 5. Germline loops: CDR1 MNHEY, CDR2 SVGAGI. This CDR3 region has 14 residues. The CDR3 reads CASSSGGLSYGYTF. CDR3 nucleotides: TGTGCCAGCAGTTCAGGGGGCTTGAGCTATGGCTACACCTTC.

The chain's CDR3 is CASSQGGRDNYNEQFF. The DNA of the CDR3 is TGTGCCAGCAGCCAAGGGGGCCGAGACAACTACAATGAGCAGTTCTTC. The gene calls are TRBV9 and TRBJ2-1; TRBD1 agrees at 7 bases. The junction had 10 bases not matched to a gene; V was cut back by 4 bases and J by 3 bases. Germline V lookup: CDR1 SGDLS, CDR2 YYNGEE. The CDR3 is 16 residues long.

As to this clone: Other DNA variants within this sample encode the same CDR3. This rearrangement joins TRBV28 to TRBJ2-7; D unclear. Trimming removed 3 bases from V and 7 bases from J, with 10 bases in between. The CDR3 consists of 12 residues. CDR1 and CDR2 from the germline V gene are MDHEN and SYDVKM. CDR3 in DNA: TGTGCCAGCAGTTTGGGCCGCGGAGAGCAGTACTTC. Its protein is CASSLGRGEQYF.

The chain combines TRBV30 with TRBJ2-3, with TRBD1 identical over 9 bases. Germline assignment: CDR1 GTSNPN and CDR2 SVGIG (reference sequence). Trimming removed 0 bases from V and 4 bases from J; junction bases left unmatched: 2. This CDR3 is built from 14 residues. CDR3 sequence reads: CAWSVTGGADTQYF. As DNA, the CDR3 is TGTGCCTGGAGTGTCACAGGGGGCGCAGATACGCAGTATTTT.

The chain links TRBV11-1 to TRBJ2-7; 7 positions agree with TRBD1. The CDR3 covers 12 residues. Germline V lookup: CDR1 SGHAT, CDR2 FQDESV (reference sequence). Trimming at V came to 5 bases and at J to 5 bases, leaving 3 bases not matched to a gene. The CDR3 nucleotides read TGTGCCAGCAGCCCCGACAGGGACGAGCAGTACTTC. Amino acids: CASSPDRDEQYF.

This clone is a singleton in its sample. At the DNA level, this CDR3 is encoded by other sequences in the same sample as well. This chain joins TRBV18 and TRBJ2-1; D perhaps matches TRBD1 (6 bases). The CDR3 consists of 11 residues. Per the germline V gene, CDR1 is KGHSH and CDR2 is LQKENI. V lost 5 bases and J 9 bases, leaving 8 bases between the germline ends. CDR3 sequence (DNA): TGTGCCAGCTCAGGGGGCGGTGAGCAGTTCTTC. This codes for CASSGGGEQFF.

V is TRBV28 and J is TRBJ2-1; possibly TRBD2 for D (6 bases). This CDR3 is built from 14 residues. Germline CDR1 is MDHEN and CDR2 is SYDVKM. The V and J ends lost 2 bases and 8 bases respectively, with 13 bases between them. The CDR3 DNA follows: TGTGCCAGCAGTTTAGAGGGAGGAAGGTATGAGCAGTTCTTC. Translating gives CASSLEGGRYEQFF. The entire variable domain, with the rest obtained from reference TRBV28 and TRBJ2-1, is as follows: DVKVTQSSRYLVKRTGEKVFLECVQDMDHENMFWYRQDPGLGLRLIYFSYDVKMKEKGDIPEGYSVSREKKERFSLILESASTNQTSMYLCASSLEGGRYEQFFGPGTRLTVL.

The chain couples TRBV25-1 to TRBJ1-2; D is undetermined. Germline CDR1 is MGHDK and CDR2 is SYGVNS. This CDR3 is built from 13 residues. The V end was cut by 4 bases, the J end by 4 bases, with 10 bases between. The CDR3 coding sequence is TGTGCCAGCAGTGCCCGGGATGGCTATGGCTACACCTTC. Translating gives CASSARDGYGYTF.

V is TRBV2 and J is TRBJ2-7; D ambiguous. Germline lookup yields CDR1 SNHLY and CDR2 FYNNEI. The CDR3 runs 12 residues. Trimming removed 6 bases from V and 6 bases from J, with 12 bases in between. The CDR3 DNA reads as TGTGCCAGCAGCCTCGCCCCAGGCGAGCAGTACTTC. Its translation is CASSLAPGEQYF. The full variable domain, with the rest looked up from reference TRBV2 and TRBJ2-7, is EPEVTQTPSHQVTQMGQEVILRCVPISNHLYFYWYRQILGQKVEFLVSFYNNEISEKSEIFDDQFSVERPDGSNFTLKIRSTKLEDSAMYFCASSLAPGEQYFGPGTRLTVT.

The chain couples TRBV11-1 to TRBJ2-1; TRBD1 aligns across 7 bases. The CDR3 totals 14 residues. Germline V lookup: CDR1 SGHAT, CDR2 FQDESV (reference sequence). The V gene end was trimmed by 5 bases and the J gene end by 2 bases; junction bases not matched to a gene: 3. CDR3 nucleotide sequence: TGTGCCAGCAGCATGGGACAGCCCTACAATGAGCAGTTCTTC. This codes for CASSMGQPYNEQFF.

The chain joins TRBV11-2 to TRBJ2-2; TRBD1 aligns across 7 bases. The V gene end was trimmed by 6 bases and the J gene end by 4 bases; junction bases not matched to a gene: 5. The V gene's germline CDR1 is SGHAT and CDR2 FQNNGV. The CDR3 has 14 residues. The CDR3 region has the DNA TGTGCCAGCAGTGGACAGGCGGGCACCGGGGAGCTGTTTTTT. Amino acid sequence: CASSGQAGTGELFF. Full variable domain (outside the CDR3, taken from reference TRBV11-2 and TRBJ2-2): EAGVAQSPRYKIIEKRQSVAFWCNPISGHATLYWYQQILGQGPKLLIQFQNNGVVDDSQLPKDRFSAERLKGVDSTLKIQPAKLEDSAVYLCASSGQAGTGELFFGEGSRLTVL.

V gene TRBV6-1 combines with J gene TRBJ2-3; TRBD1 matches at 7 bases. Germline V lookup: CDR1 MNHNS, CDR2 SASEGT. The CDR3 sequence is 13 residues long. Losses at the gene ends were 7 bases for V and 4 bases for J; bases not matched to a gene: 5. Here the CDR3 reads CASTRQGPDTQYF. The CDR3 DNA follows: TGTGCCAGCACCCGACAGGGTCCAGATACGCAGTATTTT.

The V and J genes are TRBV5-1 and TRBJ2-1; TRBD2 agrees at 12 bases. Germline trimming cut 0 bases from V and 12 bases from J; bases unmatched to any gene: 7. This CDR3 has 15 residues. Germline-derived CDR1 and CDR2 are SGHRS and YFSETQ. The CDR3 region is CASSLEASGRVVQFF. The CDR3 DNA reads TGCGCCAGCAGCTTGGAAGCTAGCGGGAGGGTGGTGCAGTTCTTC.

The chain combines TRBV6-5 with TRBJ2-7, with 10 bases aligning to TRBD1. Trimming cost V 0 bases and J 6 bases; bases outside gene matches: 5. This CDR3 has 15 residues. Germline assignment: CDR1 MNHEY and CDR2 SVGAGI. CDR3 sequence reads: CASSYSRDRGFEQYF. In nucleotides, the CDR3 is TGTGCCAGCAGTTACTCCCGGGACAGGGGTTTCGAGCAGTACTTC.

The chain is built from TRBV2 and TRBJ2-1, with D tentatively TRBD2 (5 bases). CDR3 length equals 15 residues. The germline V and J ends were trimmed by 4 bases and 0 bases, with 10 bases remaining between them. Germline V gene data show CDR1 as SNHLY and CDR2 as FYNNEI. CDR3 DNA sequence: TGTGCCAGCAGTGGAGGACTGAGCTCCTACAATGAGCAGTTCTTC. Its translation is CASSGGLSSYNEQFF.